This T cell receptor beta chain was identified during a study of T-cell reconstitution after alpha-beta-depleted transplantation in children. The library targeted TCRbeta and was prepared with unique molecular identifiers. TCRdb passed the PCR reads through MiXCR, listing each CDR3 protein once. Of about 640,000 distinct CDR3 sequences detected, around 13% appear once; the ten largest clones hold 2.2%. Study results and caveats: There were reportedly several hundred expanded graft clones from which alpha-beta T cells came about two months after transplant. Some patients' high day-60 TCRbeta diversity was attributed to recipient cells surviving conditioning. Fresh T-cell production supplied most of the T-cell counts and diversity seen one year after transplant.

The germline V gene has CDR1 SGHKS and CDR2 YYEKEE (reference sequence). The CDR3 consists of 17 residues. V was trimmed by 0 bases and J by 0 bases, leaving 16 bases between them. This clonotype was seen only a few times. What it recognizes is unknown. V usage is TRBV5-5 and J usage is TRBJ2-7, with D unresolved. This TCR derives from a male patient between 10 and 17 years old who had a stem cell transplant for acute myeloid leukemia, so the T cells may come from the graft donor. Here the sequenced sample was PBMCs, mostly from graft donor cells, taken 360 days after TCRalphabeta/CD19-depleted stem cell transplant. The CDR3 loop is CASSLAYPFHFSYEQYF. The CDR3 DNA reads TGTGCCAGCAGCTTGGCCTACCCTTTTCACTTCTCCTACGAGCAGTACTTC.